The present entry profiles one T cell receptor (beta chain) with its context. Its specificity is unknown. Sequencing used immunoSEQ multiplex PCR; TCRdb keeps in-frame clones, though not all of them. The table shows 950,000 to 1,300,000 clones, with about 80% occurring only once. These data originate in a study of shared clonotypes between healthy human individuals. Findings and caveats of the study: As a rule, naive subsets had a larger estimated richness than memory subsets. Clonotype sharing levels among donors were expected to vary with sequencing depth.

Researchers partitioned CD4+ cells into CD45RA+ naive and CD45RA-negative memory subsets. There are 13 residues in the CDR3. Trimming stripped 2 bases from V and 0 bases from J, with 4 bases between. Germline CDR1 MNHNY, CDR2 SVGAGI (reference sequence). This chain uses TRBV6-6 with TRBJ1-2, with unresolved D. The sample comprised memory CD4+ T cells sorted from blood. Sample subset: CD45RA-negative fraction. The clonotype was recovered from a man between 18 and 29 years old in good health. The CDR3: CASSYSPNYGYTF. In DNA, the CDR3 is TGTGCCAGCAGTTACAGTCCTAACTATGGCTACACCTTC.